This T cell receptor beta chain is drawn from a study of cytomegalovirus exposure and HLA in healthy donors. This clone was found once. The primer mix had 60 Vbeta and 13 Jbeta primers. Produced via immunoSEQ multiplex PCR; TCRdb's table is partial and in-frame only. The sample lists 170,000 or so clones; 75% were seen once. The V gene's germline CDR1 is SQVTM and CDR2 ANQGSEA. V was cut by 6 bases and J by 4 bases, with 21 bases left in between. This CDR3 comprises 15 residues. V is TRBV29-1 and J is TRBJ1-2, with D possibly matching TRBD1 (6 bases). The sequenced sample consisted of PBMCs. The sequence came from a male donor in good health and CMV-seronegative. The CDR3 nucleotides read TGCAGCGTCACAACCGGGACACCGGACGGCTATGGCTACACCTTC. This codes for CSVTTGTPDGYGYTF. Using reference TRBV29-1 and TRBJ1-2 for the parts outside the CDR3, the full variable domain is SAVISQKPSRDICQRGTSLTIQCQVDSQVTMMFWYRQQPGQSLTLIATANQGSEATYESGFVIDKFPISRPNLTFSTLTVSNMSPEDSSIYLCSVTTGTPDGYGYTFGSGTRLTVV.